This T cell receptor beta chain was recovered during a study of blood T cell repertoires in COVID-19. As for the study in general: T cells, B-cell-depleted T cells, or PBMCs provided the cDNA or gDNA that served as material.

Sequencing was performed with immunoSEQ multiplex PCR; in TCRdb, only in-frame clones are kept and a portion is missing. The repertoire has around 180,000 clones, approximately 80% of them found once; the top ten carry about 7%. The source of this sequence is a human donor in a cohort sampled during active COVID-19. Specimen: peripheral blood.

This chain's CDR3 is CARSIGIPPGEGQRNTIYF. The CDR3 DNA reads TGTGCCAGAAGCATTGGAATCCCACCCGGGGAGGGTCAGCGAAACACCATATATTTT. The chain combines TRBV7-5 with TRBJ1-3. TRBV7-5 is reported as a pseudogene. CDR3 length: 19 amino acids.